Included here is one TCR beta chain sequence, with context. The sample belongs to a study of blood T cell repertoires in COVID-19. Produced via immunoSEQ multiplex PCR; TCRdb's table is partial and in-frame only. The sample lists 270,000 or so clones; about nine tenths were seen once. Germline lookup yields CDR1 MGHDK and CDR2 SYGVNS. The CDR3 extends over 15 amino acids. Trimming removed 2 bases from V and 6 bases from J; junction bases left unmatched: 8. Specimen: peripheral blood. The rearrangement joins TRBV25-1 to TRBJ2-7; TRBD1 matches at 9 bases. The receptor comes from a woman aged 40 to 50 who had recovered from COVID-19. Here the CDR3 reads CASSEKQGAAVEQYF. In nucleotides, the CDR3 is TGTGCCAGCAGTGAAAAACAGGGGGCAGCAGTCGAGCAGTACTTC.